The entry below describes one T cell receptor (beta chain). Its antigen is unknown. Between the trimmed V and J ends, which lost 2 bases and 7 bases, there was a span of 20 bases. Germline assignment: CDR1 MNHEY and CDR2 SVGAGI. The CDR3 covers 16 residues. PCR was performed using 60 Vbeta and 13 Jbeta primers. Profiling relied on immunoSEQ multiplex PCR, and the TCRdb table lists in-frame clones only, not all of them. The sample totals roughly 53,000 clones; its top ten clones hold approximately 2.1%. The source of the sample is a study of cytomegalovirus exposure and HLA in healthy donors. General observations from the study: What TCR beta sequences reportedly achieved was accurate prediction of HLA-A and HLA-B alleles in most subjects. Sequencing depth across donors, presence/absence analyses assumed, was roughly uniform.

Sequences were obtained from PBMCs. The sequence came from a female donor in good health and CMV-seronegative. The chain carries TRBV6-5 and TRBJ1-1; no clear D. Here the CDR3 reads CASSYLRFGGPNEAFF. The CDR3 coding sequence is TGTGCCAGCAGTTACCTACGCTTCGGAGGTCCGAATGAAGCTTTCTTT.